This TCR beta chain comes out of a study of Tregs in tolerant kidney transplant recipients. Study-level points and caveats: Findings come from small patient numbers and require larger validation.

Note on this clone: Its antigen is not known.

Germline loops: CDR1 MNHEY, CDR2 SMNVEV (reference sequence). V was clipped by 7 bases and J by 2 bases, with 15 bases between them. This CDR3 is 15 amino acids long. The assay was immunoSEQ multiplex PCR, and TCRdb's table has in-frame clones only and misses some. The data contain tens of thousands of clones, approximately 92% of them seen just once; the ten biggest clones take up 4.5% to 5%. This chain connects TRBV27 to TRBJ1-5; D might be TRBD1 (5 bases). Sequenced: CD8+ T cells from blood. The sequence came from a human donor in good health. The CDR3 protein is CASTLQALGNQPQHF. CDR3 in DNA: TGTGCCAGCACTCTACAGGCACTAGGCAATCAGCCCCAGCATTTT.